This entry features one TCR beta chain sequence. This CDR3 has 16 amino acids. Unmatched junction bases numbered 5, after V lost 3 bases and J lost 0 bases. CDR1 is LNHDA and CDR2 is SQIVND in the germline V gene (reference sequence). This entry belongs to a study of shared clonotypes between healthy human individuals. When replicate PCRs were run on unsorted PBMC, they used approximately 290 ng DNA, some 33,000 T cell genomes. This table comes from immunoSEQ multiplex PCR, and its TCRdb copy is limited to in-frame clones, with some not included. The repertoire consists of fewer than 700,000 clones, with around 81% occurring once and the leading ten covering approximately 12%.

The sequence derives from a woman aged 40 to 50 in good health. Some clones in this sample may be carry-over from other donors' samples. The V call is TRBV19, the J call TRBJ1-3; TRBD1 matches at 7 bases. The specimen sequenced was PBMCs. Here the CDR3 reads CASSMNRGSSGNTIYF. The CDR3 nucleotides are TGTGCCAGTAGTATGAACAGGGGAAGCTCTGGAAACACCATATATTTT.